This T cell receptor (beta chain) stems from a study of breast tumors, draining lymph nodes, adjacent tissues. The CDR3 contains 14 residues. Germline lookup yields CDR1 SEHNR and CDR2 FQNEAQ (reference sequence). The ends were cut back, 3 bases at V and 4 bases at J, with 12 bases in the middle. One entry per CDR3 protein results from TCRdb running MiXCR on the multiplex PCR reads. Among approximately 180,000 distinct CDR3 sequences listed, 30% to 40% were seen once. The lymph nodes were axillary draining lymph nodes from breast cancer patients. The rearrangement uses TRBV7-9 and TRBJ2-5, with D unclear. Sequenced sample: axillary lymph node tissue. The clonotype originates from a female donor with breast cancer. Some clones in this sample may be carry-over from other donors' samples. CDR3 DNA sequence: TGTGCCAGCAGCTTCTTCTGGTCCCTAGAGACCCAGTACTTC. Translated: CASSFFWSLETQYF.